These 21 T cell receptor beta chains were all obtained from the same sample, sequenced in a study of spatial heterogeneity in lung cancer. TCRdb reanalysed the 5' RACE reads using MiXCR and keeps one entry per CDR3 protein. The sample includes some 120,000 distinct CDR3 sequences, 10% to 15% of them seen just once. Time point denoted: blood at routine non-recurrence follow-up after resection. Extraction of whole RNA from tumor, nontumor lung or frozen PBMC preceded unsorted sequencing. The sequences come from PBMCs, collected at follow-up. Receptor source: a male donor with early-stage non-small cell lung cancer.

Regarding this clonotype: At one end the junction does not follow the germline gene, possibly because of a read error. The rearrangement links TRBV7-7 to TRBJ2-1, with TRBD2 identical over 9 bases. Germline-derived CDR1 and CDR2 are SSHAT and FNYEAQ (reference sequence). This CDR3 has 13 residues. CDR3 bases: TGTGCTAGCAGCACGACTAGCGGCAATGAGCAGTTCTTC. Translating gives CASSTTSGNEQFF.

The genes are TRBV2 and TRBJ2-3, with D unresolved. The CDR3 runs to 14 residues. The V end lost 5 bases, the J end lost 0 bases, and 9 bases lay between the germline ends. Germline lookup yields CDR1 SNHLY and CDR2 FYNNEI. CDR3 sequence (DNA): TGTGCCAGCAGTATTCAATCTAGCACAGATACGCAGTATTTT. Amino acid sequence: CASSIQSSTDTQYF.

The CDR3 region is CASSSLDYQNTGELFF. In DNA form, the CDR3 reads TGTGCCAGCAGCTCGTTGGACTACCAGAACACCGGGGAGCTGTTTTTT. V and J are TRBV5-4 and TRBJ2-2; TRBD2 might be the D (6 bases). This CDR3 spans 16 amino acids. The germline CDR1 and CDR2 sequences are SGHNT and YYREEE (reference sequence). Trimming shortened V by 3 bases and J by 1 base, and 13 bases separated the two germline ends.

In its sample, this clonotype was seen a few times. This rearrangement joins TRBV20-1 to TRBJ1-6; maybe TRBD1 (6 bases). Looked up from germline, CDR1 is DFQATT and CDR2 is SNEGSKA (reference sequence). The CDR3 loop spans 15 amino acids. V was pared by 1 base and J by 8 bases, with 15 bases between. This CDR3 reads CSARVSGTTDSPLHF. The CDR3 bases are TGCAGTGCTAGAGTCTCCGGGACAACCGATTCACCCCTCCACTTT.

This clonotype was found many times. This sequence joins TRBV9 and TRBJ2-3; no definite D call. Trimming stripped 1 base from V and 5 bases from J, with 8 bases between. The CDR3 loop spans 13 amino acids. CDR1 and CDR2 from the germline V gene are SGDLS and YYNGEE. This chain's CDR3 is CASSVSAQDTQYF. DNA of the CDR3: TGTGCCAGCAGCGTATCGGCTCAAGATACGCAGTATTTT.

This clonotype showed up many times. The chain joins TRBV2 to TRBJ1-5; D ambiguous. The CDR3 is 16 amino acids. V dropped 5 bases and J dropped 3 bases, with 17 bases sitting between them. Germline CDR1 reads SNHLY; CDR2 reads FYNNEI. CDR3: CASSYERREPNQPQHF. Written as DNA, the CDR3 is TGTGCCAGCAGTTATGAGAGGCGAGAACCCAATCAGCCCCAGCATTTT.

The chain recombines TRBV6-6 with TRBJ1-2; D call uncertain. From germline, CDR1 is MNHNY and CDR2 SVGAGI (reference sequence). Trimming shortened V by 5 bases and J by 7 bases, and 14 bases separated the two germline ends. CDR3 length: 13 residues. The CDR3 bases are TGTGCCAGCAGTGCCGGGCCATCCAGTGGCTACACCTTC. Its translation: CASSAGPSSGYTF.

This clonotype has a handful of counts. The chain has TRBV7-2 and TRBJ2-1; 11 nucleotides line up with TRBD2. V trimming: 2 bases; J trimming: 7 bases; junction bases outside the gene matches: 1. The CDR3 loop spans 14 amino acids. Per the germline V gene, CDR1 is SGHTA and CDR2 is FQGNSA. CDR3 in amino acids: CASSLRLAGNEQFF. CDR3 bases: TGTGCCAGCAGCTTAAGACTAGCGGGGAATGAGCAGTTCTTC.

For the CDR3, the DNA is TGTGCCAGCAGGATGGCTGCAAGTGGGGATGAGCAGTTCTTC. Its translation: CASRMAASGDEQFF. This chain connects TRBV12-3 or TRBV12-4 to TRBJ2-1; D call uncertain. V was pared by 6 bases and J by 8 bases, with 17 bases between. The CDR3 sequence is 14 residues long.

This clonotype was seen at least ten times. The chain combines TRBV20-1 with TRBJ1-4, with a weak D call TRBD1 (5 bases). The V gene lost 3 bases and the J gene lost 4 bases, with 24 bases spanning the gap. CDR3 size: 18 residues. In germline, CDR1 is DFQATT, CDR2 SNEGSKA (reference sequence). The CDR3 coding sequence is TGCAGTGCTAGGGTCTCCTCCGGGACCACACGTAATAATGAAAAACTGTTTTTT. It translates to CSARVSSGTTRNNEKLFF.

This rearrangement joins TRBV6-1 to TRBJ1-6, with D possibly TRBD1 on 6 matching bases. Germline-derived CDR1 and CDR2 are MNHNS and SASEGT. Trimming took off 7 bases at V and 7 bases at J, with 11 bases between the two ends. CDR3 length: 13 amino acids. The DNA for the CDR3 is TGTGCCAGCATTCGGACAGCCAATTCACCCCTCCACTTT. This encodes CASIRTANSPLHF.

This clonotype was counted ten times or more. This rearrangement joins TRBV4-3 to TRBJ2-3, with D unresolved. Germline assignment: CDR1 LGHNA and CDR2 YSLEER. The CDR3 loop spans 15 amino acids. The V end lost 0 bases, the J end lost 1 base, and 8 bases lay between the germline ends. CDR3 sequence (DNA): TGCGCCAGCAGCCAAGAGAGTCTAGGCACAGATACGCAGTATTTT. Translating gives CASSQESLGTDTQYF.

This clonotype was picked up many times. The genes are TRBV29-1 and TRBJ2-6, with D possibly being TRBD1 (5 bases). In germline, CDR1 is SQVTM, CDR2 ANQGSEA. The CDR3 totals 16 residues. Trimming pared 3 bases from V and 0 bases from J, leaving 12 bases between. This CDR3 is CSVDTGDISGANVLTF. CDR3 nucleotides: TGCAGCGTTGACACAGGCGATATCTCTGGGGCCAACGTCCTGACTTTC.

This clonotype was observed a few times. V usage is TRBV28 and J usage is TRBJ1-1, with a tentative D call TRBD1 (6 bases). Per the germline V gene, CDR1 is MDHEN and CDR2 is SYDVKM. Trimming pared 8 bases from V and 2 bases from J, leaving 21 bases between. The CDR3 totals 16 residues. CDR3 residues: CASPPSGVVTNTEAFF. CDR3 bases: TGTGCCAGCCCCCCTTCAGGGGTAGTAACCAACACTGAAGCTTTCTTT.

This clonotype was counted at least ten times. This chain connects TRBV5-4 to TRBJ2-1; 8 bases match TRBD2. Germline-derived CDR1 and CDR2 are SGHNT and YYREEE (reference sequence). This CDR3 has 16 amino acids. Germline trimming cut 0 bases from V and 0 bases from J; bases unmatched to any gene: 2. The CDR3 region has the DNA TGTGCCAGCAGCTTGGCGGGGGGGAGCTCCTACAATGAGCAGTTCTTC. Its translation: CASSLAGGSSYNEQFF.

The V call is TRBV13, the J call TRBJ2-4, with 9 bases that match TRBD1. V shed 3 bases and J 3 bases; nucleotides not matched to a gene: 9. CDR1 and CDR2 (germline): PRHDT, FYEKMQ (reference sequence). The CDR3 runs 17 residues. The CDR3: CASSFFPGQGLKNIQYF. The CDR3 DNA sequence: TGTGCCAGCAGCTTCTTTCCGGGACAGGGCCTCAAAAACATTCAGTACTTC.

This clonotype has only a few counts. The CDR3 DNA reads TGTGCCAGCTCACCTGCGGGGGCCCTACAAGAGACCCAGTACTTC. Amino acid sequence: CASSPAGALQETQYF. V gene TRBV18 combines with J gene TRBJ2-5; TRBD2 might be the D (7 bases). V shed 3 bases and J shed 2 bases, with 13 bases lying between them. CDR3 length equals 15 residues. Germline V gene lookup returns CDR1 KGHSH and CDR2 LQKENI.

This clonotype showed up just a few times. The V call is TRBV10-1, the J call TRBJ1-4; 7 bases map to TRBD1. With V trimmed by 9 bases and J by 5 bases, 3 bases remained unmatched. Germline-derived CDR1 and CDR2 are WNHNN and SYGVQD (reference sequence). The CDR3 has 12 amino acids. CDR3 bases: TGCGCCAGACAGGGGCTGAATGAAAAACTGTTTTTT. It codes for CARQGLNEKLFF.

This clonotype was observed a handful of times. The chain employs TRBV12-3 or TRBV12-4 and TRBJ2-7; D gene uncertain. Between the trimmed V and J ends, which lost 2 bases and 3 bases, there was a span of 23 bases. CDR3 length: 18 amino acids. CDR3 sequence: CASSLWSLGEDPDYEQYF. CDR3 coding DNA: TGTGCCAGCAGTTTATGGTCGCTGGGTGAGGACCCTGACTACGAGCAGTACTTC.

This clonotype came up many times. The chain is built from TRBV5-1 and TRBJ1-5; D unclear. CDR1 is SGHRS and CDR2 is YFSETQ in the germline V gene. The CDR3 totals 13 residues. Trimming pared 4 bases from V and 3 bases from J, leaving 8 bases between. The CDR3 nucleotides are TGCGCCAGCAGCCATGGTTTCAATCAGCCCCAGCATTTT. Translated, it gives CASSHGFNQPQHF.

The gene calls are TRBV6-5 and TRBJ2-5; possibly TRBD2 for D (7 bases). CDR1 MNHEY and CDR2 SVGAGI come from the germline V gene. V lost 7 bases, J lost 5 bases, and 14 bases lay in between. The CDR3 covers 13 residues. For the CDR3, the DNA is TGTGCCAGCACGCCGGGGGGCCCCGAGACCCAGTACTTC. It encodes CASTPGGPETQYF.